This record concerns one T cell receptor (beta chain) sequence. Antigen unknown. Per germline, CDR1 LNHDA and CDR2 SQIVND (reference sequence). The CDR3 totals 18 residues. Trimming left V 4 bases short and J 0 bases short, with 21 bases between. This table comes from immunoSEQ multiplex PCR, and its TCRdb copy is limited to in-frame clones, with some not included. The table has about 140,000 clones, around 84% seen once. The data were taken from a study of T cell responses to AZD1222 COVID-19 vaccine. The study, taken as a whole, reports: Donors were mostly white British, more females; clonal diversity possibly underestimated.

The clonotype was recovered from an adult in good health. The specimen was peripheral blood, collected on day 0 of AZD1222 vaccination. The chain is built from TRBV19 and TRBJ1-1; D not resolved. The CDR3 region has the DNA TGTGCCAGTAGTAGCCTCTCCGGGATTGGGAGGTTGAACACTGAAGCTTTCTTT. Translation gives CASSSLSGIGRLNTEAFF.